One and the same sample provided the 16 T cell receptor beta chains below, sequenced in a study of blood T cell repertoires in COVID-19. The protocol was immunoSEQ multiplex PCR, while the TCRdb copy is restricted to in-frame clones and leaves out a portion. The data show about 220,000 clones, 82% seen once. The sample consisted of peripheral blood. These receptors came from a woman of 80 years or more with acute or convalescent COVID-19.

About this clone itself: At one boundary the junction diverges from the germline segment, which might be a read error. This chain uses TRBV7-7 with TRBJ2-3; no reliable D call. There are 15 residues in the CDR3. Germline loops: CDR1 SSHAT, CDR2 FNYEAQ (reference sequence). The CDR3 DNA is TGTGCTAGCAGCCCCCAACTCAAAAGCACAGATACGCAGTATTTT. It encodes CASSPQLKSTDTQYF.

The rearrangement uses TRBV19 and TRBJ2-2; D unclear. V dropped 5 bases and J dropped 2 bases, with 9 bases sitting between them. CDR3 length: 14 amino acids. CDR1 is LNHDA and CDR2 is SQIVND in the germline V gene (reference sequence). The CDR3 DNA follows: TGTGCCAGTAGTGTTCTAGGTAACACCGGGGAGCTGTTTTTT. Its protein is CASSVLGNTGELFF.

The chain uses TRBV27 and TRBJ2-2; 12 bases fit TRBD2. CDR3 length: 17 residues. V lost 10 bases to trimming and J lost 0 bases; unmatched junction nucleotides: 9. CDR1 is MNHEY, CDR2 SMNVEV, per germline (reference sequence). The CDR3 sequence is CATRRTSGTTNTGELFF. The CDR3 bases are TGTGCCACCCGGCGGACTAGCGGGACCACGAACACCGGGGAGCTGTTTTTT.

The chain recombines TRBV20-1 with TRBJ1-4, with D uncertain. The CDR3 contains 16 residues. V lost 3 bases and J lost 0, with 14 bases in between. Germline CDR1 reads DFQATT; CDR2 reads SNEGSKA (reference sequence). The CDR3 sequence is CSASPGSYTTNEKLFF. The DNA of the CDR3 is TGCAGTGCTAGTCCCGGGAGTTATACAACTAATGAAAAACTGTTTTTT.

The chain combines TRBV2 with TRBJ1-4; D call uncertain. Germline CDR1 is SNHLY and CDR2 is FYNNEI. This CDR3 comprises 15 residues. V was pared by 1 base and J by 5 bases, with 11 bases between. CDR3 amino acids: CASSEDNSPNEKLFF. In DNA, the CDR3 is TGTGCCAGCAGTGAAGATAACAGCCCAAATGAAAAACTGTTTTTT.

This chain joins TRBV28 and TRBJ1-2; D perhaps matches TRBD1 (6 bases). The CDR3 totals 14 residues. Trimming removed 7 bases from V and 2 bases from J, with 14 bases in between. Looked up from germline, CDR1 is MDHEN and CDR2 is SYDVKM. The CDR3 sequence: CASTPGGRNYGYTF. The CDR3 DNA reads TGTGCCAGCACCCCGGGGGGGCGGAACTATGGCTACACCTTC.

The rearrangement links TRBV5-1 to TRBJ1-6; TRBD1 agrees at 7 bases. Germline V CDR1 and CDR2: SGHRS, YFSETQ. The CDR3 sequence is 15 residues long. The trim removed 4 bases at V and 5 bases at J, leaving 6 bases unmatched. The CDR3: CASSGTGEDNSPLHF. The CDR3 DNA reads as TGCGCCAGCAGCGGAACAGGGGAGGATAATTCACCCCTCCACTTT.

This clone was recorded once. V is TRBV11-1 and J is TRBJ2-3; a possible D gene is TRBD2 (7 bases). CDR3 size: 16 residues. CDR1 and CDR2 (germline): SGHAT, FQDESV (reference sequence). The V and J ends lost 2 bases and 3 bases respectively, with 15 bases between them. The CDR3, as DNA: TGTGCCAGCAGCTTATTATTGGGGGGGGCGACAGATACGCAGTATTTT. This translates into CASSLLLGGATDTQYF.

A remark on this clone: Other DNA sequences within the sample encode an identical CDR3. V gene TRBV6-5 combines with J gene TRBJ1-1; D ambiguous. The V gene's germline CDR1 is MNHEY and CDR2 SVGAGI. The CDR3 contains 12 residues. The V end was cut by 0 bases, the J end by 7 bases, with 6 bases between. The CDR3 DNA reads TGTGCCAGCAGTTACTCGGGCAGTGAAGCTTTCTTT. Translating it yields CASSYSGSEAFF.

The V and J genes are TRBV19 and TRBJ2-2; no reliable D call. The CDR3 totals 14 residues. Between the trimmed V and J ends, which lost 0 bases and 4 bases, there was a span of 6 bases. Germline values: CDR1 LNHDA, CDR2 SQIVND (reference sequence). DNA for the CDR3: TGTGCCAGTAGTATAGACCACTCCACCGGGGAGCTGTTTTTT. It translates to CASSIDHSTGELFF.

The count of this clone is one. The chain uses TRBV7-8 and TRBJ2-6; D gene unclear. The V end lost 2 bases, the J end lost 2 bases, and 10 bases lay between the germline ends. The CDR3 is 16 amino acids. Germline CDR1 reads SGHVS; CDR2 reads FQNEAQ. For the CDR3, the DNA is TGTGCCAGCAGCTTATTGGCTAGTACTGGGGCCAACGTCCTGACTTTC. Amino acid sequence: CASSLLASTGANVLTF.

This sequence joins TRBV19 and TRBJ1-2, with D hard to call. Trimming stripped 6 bases from V and 0 bases from J, with 14 bases between. CDR1 and CDR2 from the germline V gene are LNHDA and SQIVND (reference sequence). This CDR3 contains 15 residues. CDR3 DNA: TGTGCCAGTAGCAAGGCTACCGGAGCTAACTATGGCTACACCTTC. The encoded protein is CASSKATGANYGYTF.

The chain recombines TRBV6-4 with TRBJ2-2, with TRBD1 matching over 9 bases. The V gene's germline CDR1 is MRHNA and CDR2 SNTAGT. CDR3 length: 14 amino acids. Trimming cost V 5 bases and J 7 bases; bases outside gene matches: 5. The CDR3 is CASSLTGGRGELFF. The CDR3, as DNA: TGTGCCAGCAGTTTAACAGGGGGCCGCGGGGAGCTGTTTTTT.

The gene calls are TRBV7-2 and TRBJ1-4; 7 bases fit TRBD1. CDR3 length: 13 residues. V lost 5 bases, J lost 8 bases, and 5 bases stayed unmatched. Germline V gene sequence: CDR1 SGHTA, CDR2 FQGNSA. CDR3 nucleotides: TGTGCCAGCAGCCTCCGGACAGGAGAAAAACTGTTTTTT. It specifies CASSLRTGEKLFF.

This clone was found once. The chain carries TRBV2 and TRBJ2-1, with D tentatively TRBD1 (5 bases). V was trimmed by 6 bases and J by 10 bases, leaving 13 bases between them. This CDR3 spans 12 amino acids. Germline lookup yields CDR1 SNHLY and CDR2 FYNNEI. CDR3 nucleotides: TGTGCCAGCAGCACAGGCCCTTGGGAGCAGTTCTTC. It codes for CASSTGPWEQFF.

The chain recombines TRBV7-2 with TRBJ1-2; D ambiguous. Trimming removed 0 bases at V and 4 bases at J, with 12 bases between. From germline, CDR1 is SGHTA and CDR2 FQGNSA. The CDR3 extends over 15 amino acids. Here the CDR3 reads CASSLAVRVTYGYTF. CDR3 nucleotides: TGTGCCAGCAGCTTAGCGGTGAGGGTTACCTATGGCTACACCTTC.